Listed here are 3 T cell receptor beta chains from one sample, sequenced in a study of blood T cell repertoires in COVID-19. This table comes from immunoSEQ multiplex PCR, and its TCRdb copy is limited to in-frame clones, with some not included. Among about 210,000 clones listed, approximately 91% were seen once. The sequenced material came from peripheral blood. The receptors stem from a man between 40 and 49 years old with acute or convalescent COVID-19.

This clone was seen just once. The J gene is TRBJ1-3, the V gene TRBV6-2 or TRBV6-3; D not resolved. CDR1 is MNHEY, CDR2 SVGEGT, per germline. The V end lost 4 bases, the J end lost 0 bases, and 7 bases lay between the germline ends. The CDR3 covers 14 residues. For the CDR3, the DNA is TGTGCCAGCAGTTCGGGTCACTCTGGAAACACCATATATTTT. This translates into CASSSGHSGNTIYF.

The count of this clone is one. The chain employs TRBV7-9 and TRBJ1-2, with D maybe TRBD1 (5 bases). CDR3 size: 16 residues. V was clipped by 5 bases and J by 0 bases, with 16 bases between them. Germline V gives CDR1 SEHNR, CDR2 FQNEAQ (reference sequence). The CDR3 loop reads CASSPQGQIANYGYTF. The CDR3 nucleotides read TGTGCCAGCAGCCCCCAGGGTCAGATAGCTAACTATGGCTACACCTTC.

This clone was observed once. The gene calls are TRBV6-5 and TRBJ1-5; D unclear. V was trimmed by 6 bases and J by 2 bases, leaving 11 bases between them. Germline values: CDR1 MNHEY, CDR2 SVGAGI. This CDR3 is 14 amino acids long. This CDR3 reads CASSPAHRNQPQHF. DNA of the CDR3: TGTGCCAGCAGCCCCGCACATCGCAATCAGCCCCAGCATTTT.